A selection of T cell receptor beta chains follows, all from one sample in a study of tumor and adjacent non-tumor tissue in lung cancer. TCRdb used MiXCR to reprocess the multiplex PCR reads, holding one entry per CDR3 protein. Among some 100,000 distinct CDR3 sequences listed, 80% were seen once. Sequencing was performed on distant non-tumor lung tissue. The receptors shown here come from a man aged 60-69 years with small cell lung cancer. Each CDR3 is given with its conserved first and last residue. Each record gives: J gene, clone size, V gene, D gene, CDR3 DNA, CDR3 protein. D genes are given only for firm matches. Size is stated for part of the rows, as once, few or many counts, or as a class when the clone is expanded.

TRBJ2-1	.	TRBV5-5	TRBD2	TGTGCCAACAGCTCCAAGCTAGGGAACGGGAGGGCCTCGGGGTCCTACAATGAGCAGTTCTTC	CANSSKLGNGRASGSYNEQFF
TRBJ2-5	medium-sized	TRBV4-2	.	TGTGCCAGCAGCCAAGGGACTCAGCTACAAAAGACCCAGTACTTC	CASSQGTQLQKTQYF
TRBJ2-3	.	TRBV4-2	TRBD2	TGTGCCAGCATCCAACACCTAGCGGGAGGCCTGGCAGATACGCAGTATTTT	CASIQHLAGGLADTQYF
TRBJ1-4	many	TRBV6-1	.	TGTGCCAGCTCCCGGGACTCCTTTGCAACTAATGAAAAACTGTTTTTT	CASSRDSFATNEKLFF
TRBJ2-2	.	TRBV11-1	TRBD1	TGTGACAGCAGCTCCCCAGACAGGGTAGACACCGGGGAGCTGTTTTTT	CDSSSPDRVDTGELFF
TRBJ2-2	.	TRBV6-5	.	TGTGCCAACAGTTCGGGACGGGGGACCGGGGAGCTGTTTTTT	CANSSGRGTGELFF
TRBJ1-4	.	TRBV6-6	.	TGTATCGGCTCCAACGTCAGGGAAAAACTGTTTTTT	CIGSNVREKLFF
TRBJ2-1	.	TRBV6-1	.	TGTGCCAGCAGCGACACTAGAGCCAATGAGCGGTTCTTC	CASSDTRANERFF
TRBJ2-2	.	TRBV4-2	.	TGTGTCAACAGCCAGGAGAGAGGAGTCGCTACCGAGGAGCTGTTTTTT	CVNSQERGVATEELFF
TRBJ2-7	.	TRBV6-6	TRBD2	TGTGCCAGCAGTTCACTCAATTTAGCGGGAAACACCTACGAACAGTACTTC	CASSSLNLAGNTYEQYF
TRBJ2-2	once	TRBV6-6	.	TGTGCCAGCAGTCCAAGTCTAGAGGGAGTGGACACCGGGGAGCTGTTTTTT	CASSPSLEGVDTGELFF